This T cell receptor beta chain originates from a study of blood T cell repertoires in COVID-19. Overall study: Acute and convalescent COVID-19 specimens originated in the United States, Italy and Spain. T cells, B-cell-depleted T cells, or PBMCs provided the cDNA or gDNA that served as material.

Per the study methods: Estimation of nucleated cell counts was performed using reference gene primer amplification. This table comes from immunoSEQ multiplex PCR, and its TCRdb copy is limited to in-frame clones, with some not included. V and J calls and clone size are given by that table; D and trimming were obtained from the DNA. Of approximately 450,000 clones in the sample, more than 85% are singletons; the top ten hold around 4.5%. Trimming left V 4 bases short and J 4 bases short, with 21 bases between. The CDR3 is 17 residues long. The germline gives CDR1 LGHNA, CDR2 YNFKEQ. V gene TRBV4-2 combines with J gene TRBJ2-3; perhaps TRBD2 as D (7 bases). This sequence was found in a woman between 25 and 40 years old with acute or convalescent COVID-19. Sequenced sample: peripheral blood. The CDR3 spells CASSRGGPSAGPDTQYF. CDR3 DNA: TGTGCCAGCAGCCGGGGGGGGCCGAGCGCGGGGCCAGATACGCAGTATTTT.